A single sample gave rise to the 25 T cell receptor beta chains below, sequenced in a study of blood T cell repertoires in COVID-19 (dated by TCRdb to 2020 to 2022). The library relied on the immunoSEQ multiplex PCR assay. Not all clones reach the TCRdb copy of this immuneACCESS table, which keeps in-frame sequences only. Checked studies attribute under half of the gap to unresolved V genes and leave the rest unexplained. Counted in this sample were under 250,000 clones; around 89% of them appeared once. About 6.7% of the sample rests with the top ten. Sequenced sample: peripheral blood. The receptors were sampled from a woman aged 25 to 45 with COVID-19, enrolled during active disease.

The chain couples TRBV7-9 to TRBJ1-2; D uncertain. Trimming took 5 bases from V and 6 from J, leaving 13 bases between them. This CDR3 region has 13 residues. CDR1 and CDR2 from the germline V gene are SEHNR and FQNEAQ (reference sequence). The chain's CDR3 is CASSPTELDGYTF. The CDR3 coding sequence is TGTGCCAGCAGCCCCACGGAGTTAGATGGCTACACCTTC.

This clone has just one count. This chain joins TRBV4-2 and TRBJ2-1; D is undetermined. Trimming stripped 1 base from V and 0 bases from J, with 10 bases between. The germline CDR1 and CDR2 sequences are LGHNA and YNFKEQ. The CDR3 is made up of 16 amino acids. In DNA form, the CDR3 reads TGTGCCAGCAGCCAAGTCTCCTCGAGCTCCTACAATGAGCAGTTCTTC. Its translation: CASSQVSSSSYNEQFF.

The chain joins TRBV11-2 to TRBJ2-7; TRBD1 aligns across 12 bases. Trimming took 4 bases from V and 11 from J; bases not matched to a gene: 3. This CDR3 spans 12 amino acids. Germline V gene lookup returns CDR1 SGHAT and CDR2 FQNNGV. CDR3 protein: CASSSGQGAKYF. The CDR3 coding sequence is TGTGCCAGCAGCTCGGGACAGGGGGCAAAGTACTTC.

The V call is TRBV7-9, the J call TRBJ2-1; 9 bases map to TRBD2. V gave up 6 bases and J gave up 2 bases; unmatched junction bases: 5. Germline CDR1 SEHNR, CDR2 FQNEAQ (reference sequence). The CDR3 is made up of 15 amino acids. The CDR3 DNA is TGTGCCAGCAGTACCCTAGCGGGAACCTACAATGAGCAGTTCTTC. It specifies CASSTLAGTYNEQFF.

This chain uses TRBV5-5 with TRBJ1-2; D is unresolved. CDR3 length equals 13 residues. Germline-derived CDR1 and CDR2 are SGHKS and YYEKEE (reference sequence). V was trimmed by 4 bases and J by 5 bases, leaving 12 bases between them. CDR3 protein: CASSVDERYGYTF. CDR3 sequence (DNA): TGTGCCAGCAGCGTGGATGAGAGATATGGCTACACCTTC. Variable domain in full (rest from reference TRBV5-5 and TRBJ1-2): DAGVTQSPTHLIKTRGQQVTLRCSPISGHKSVSWYQQVLGQGPQFIFQYYEKEERGRGNFPDRFSARQFPNYSSELNVNALLLGDSALYLCASSVDERYGYTFGSGTRLTVV.

This chain connects TRBV6-1 to TRBJ1-4, with 8 bases that match TRBD1. The CDR3 consists of 14 residues. V trimming: 3 bases; J trimming: 11 bases; junction bases outside the gene matches: 8. Germline CDR1 is MNHNS and CDR2 is SASEGT. The CDR3 here is CASSETGVRAKLFF. In nucleotides, the CDR3 is TGTGCCAGCAGTGAGACAGGGGTTCGCGCGAAACTGTTTTTT.

A few counts support this clone. The chain employs TRBV7-9 and TRBJ1-4; 7 bases agree with TRBD1. After removal of 3 bases from V and 4 bases from J, the junction contained 2 bases not matched to a gene. The CDR3 totals 14 residues. CDR1 is SEHNR and CDR2 is FQNEAQ in the germline V gene (reference sequence). Here the CDR3 reads CASSFGQDNEKLFF. As DNA, the CDR3 is TGTGCCAGCAGCTTTGGACAGGATAATGAAAAACTGTTTTTT.

The chain combines TRBV19 with TRBJ1-4; D is uncertain. The CDR3 totals 12 residues. Germline CDR1 reads LNHDA; CDR2 reads SQIVND (reference sequence). V was pared by 11 bases and J by 8 bases, with 15 bases between. The CDR3 nucleotides read TGTGCCTCTCGGGGTCTGCGGGAAAAACTGTTTTTT. Amino acids: CASRGLREKLFF.

The chain employs TRBV21-1 and TRBJ1-5; the table assigns TRBD1, which was not confirmed against the DNA. TRBV21-1 is flagged as a pseudogene. CDR3 size: 20 residues. Written as DNA, the CDR3 is TGTGCCAGCAGCGGCCCGGGCAGACACGTGGGGCGGAATAGCAATCAGCCCCAGCATTTT. Its protein product is CASSGPGRHVGRNSNQPQHF.

The chain combines TRBV6-5 with TRBJ1-1; D gene ambiguous. Germline CDR1 is MNHEY and CDR2 is SVGAGI. Trimming shortened V by 6 bases and J by 0 bases, and 8 bases separated the two germline ends. This CDR3 is 13 amino acids long. This CDR3 is CASSIRMNTEAFF. CDR3 bases: TGTGCCAGCAGCATCAGAATGAACACTGAAGCTTTCTTT.

This chain links TRBV24-1 with TRBJ2-3; weak D call: TRBD1 (6 bases). Germline V gene lookup returns CDR1 KGHDR and CDR2 SFDVKD. This CDR3 is 16 amino acids long. Trimming removed 4 bases from V and 2 bases from J, with 15 bases in between. CDR3 in amino acids: CATSDAQGLFTDTQYF. The CDR3 DNA sequence: TGTGCCACCAGTGACGCACAGGGTTTATTCACAGATACGCAGTATTTT.

This sequence joins TRBV5-1 and TRBJ1-1, with 11 bases that match TRBD1. This CDR3 contains 17 residues. Germline lookup yields CDR1 SGHRS and CDR2 YFSETQ. Trimming cost V 4 bases and J 0 bases; bases outside gene matches: 8. CDR3: CASSAGQGARMNTEAFF. In DNA form, the CDR3 reads TGCGCCAGCAGCGCCGGACAGGGGGCGCGGATGAACACTGAAGCTTTCTTT.

The rearrangement links TRBV10-2 to TRBJ2-5; possible D gene TRBD1, 5 bases. CDR1 is WSHSY, CDR2 SAAADI, per germline. The V end lost 6 bases, the J end lost 2 bases, and 16 bases lay between the germline ends. This CDR3 has 15 residues. The CDR3: CASRLRAQGQETQYF. DNA for the CDR3: TGCGCCAGCAGACTCCGGGCTCAGGGACAAGAGACCCAGTACTTC.

The chain is built from TRBV4-1 and TRBJ2-5; 11 positions agree with TRBD1. Germline V gives CDR1 MGHRA, CDR2 YSYEKL. This CDR3 has 16 amino acids. Losses at the gene ends were 1 base for V and 5 bases for J; bases not matched to a gene: 6. The CDR3 loop is CASSQGRGTGGETQYF. The CDR3 DNA is TGCGCCAGCAGCCAAGGACGCGGGACAGGGGGGGAGACCCAGTACTTC.

V and J are TRBV27 and TRBJ1-4; a weak D match, TRBD1 (5 bases). Germline V gives CDR1 MNHEY, CDR2 SMNVEV (reference sequence). The CDR3 totals 15 residues. V dropped 6 bases and J dropped 8 bases, with 19 bases sitting between them. In DNA form, the CDR3 reads TGTGCCAGCAGCCCCGGGGGAGTAGTAGGGGAAAAACTGTTTTTT. Residues: CASSPGGVVGEKLFF.

The chain links TRBV15 to TRBJ2-7; 9 bases align to TRBD2. Germline trimming cut 0 bases from V and 0 bases from J; bases unmatched to any gene: 6. Germline CDR1 is LNHNV and CDR2 is YYDKDF (reference sequence). This CDR3 spans 17 amino acids. The CDR3 coding sequence is TGTGCCACCAGCAGAGATCGTAGCGGGGGAAGCTCCTACGAGCAGTACTTC. Protein: CATSRDRSGGSSYEQYF.

The J gene is TRBJ2-5, the V gene TRBV2; TRBD2 is a possible D gene (6 bases). V gave up 10 bases and J gave up 5 bases, with 17 bases separating them. Germline CDR1 is SNHLY and CDR2 is FYNNEI. The CDR3 has 13 residues. CDR3 DNA sequence: TGTGCCACCTTAGCGGAGGCGCAGGAGACCCAGTACTTC. It is translated as CATLAEAQETQYF.

The CDR3 DNA is TGTGCCAGCAGGGCGACATACTATGGCTACACCTTC. Protein product: CASRATYYGYTF. V gene TRBV12-3 or TRBV12-4 combines with J gene TRBJ1-2; D uncertain. V gave up 6 bases and J gave up 3 bases, with 8 bases separating them. CDR3 length: 12 amino acids.

J is TRBJ1-6 and V is TRBV19; D not resolved. Trimming took 5 bases from V and 5 from J, leaving 10 bases between them. From germline, CDR1 is LNHDA and CDR2 SQIVND (reference sequence). The CDR3 runs 14 residues. Here the CDR3 reads CASSRTGDNSPLHF. CDR3 nucleotides: TGTGCCAGTAGTCGGACTGGGGATAATTCACCCCTCCACTTT.

The CDR3: CASSLSRKRVSLGRAYEQFF. The CDR3 bases are TGTGCCAGCAGCTTATCACGAAAGCGGGTCTCATTAGGTCGGGCCTATGAGCAGTTCTTC. The chain recombines TRBV13 with TRBJ2-1; the D gene is possibly TRBD2 (6 bases). Looked up from germline, CDR1 is PRHDT and CDR2 is FYEKMQ (reference sequence). The CDR3 length is 20 residues. Deletions cut 2 bases from V and 8 bases from J, with 31 bases between.

J is TRBJ1-3 and V is TRBV9, with D possibly being TRBD1 (6 bases). In germline, CDR1 is SGDLS, CDR2 YYNGEE. Deletions cut 5 bases from V and 3 bases from J, with 12 bases between. CDR3 length: 14 residues. For the CDR3, the DNA is TGTGCCAGCAGATCAATGGACAGTGGAAACACCATATATTTT. Its protein product is CASRSMDSGNTIYF.

This chain joins TRBV7-9 and TRBJ1-1; 7 positions match TRBD1. The germline V gene encodes CDR1 SEHNR and CDR2 FQNEAQ (reference sequence). The V gene end was trimmed by 0 bases and the J gene end by 0 bases; junction bases not matched to a gene: 4. CDR3 length equals 16 residues. CDR3 protein: CASSLARDRMNTEAFF. In DNA form, the CDR3 reads TGTGCCAGCAGCTTAGCCCGGGACAGAATGAACACTGAAGCTTTCTTT.

The rearrangement joins TRBV29-1 to TRBJ1-5, with TRBD1 as a possible D gene (6 bases). The CDR3 has 13 residues. Germline V gene sequence: CDR1 SQVTM, CDR2 ANQGSEA. Trimming pared 7 bases from V and 5 bases from J, leaving 15 bases between. CDR3 DNA sequence: TGCAGCGCCGGGGGGCAGGCCCATCAGCCCCAGCATTTT. This gives the protein CSAGGQAHQPQHF.

V usage is TRBV19 and J usage is TRBJ2-3, with a possible D match to TRBD1 (5 bases). This CDR3 comprises 16 residues. CDR1 LNHDA and CDR2 SQIVND come from the germline V gene (reference sequence). Trimming took off 1 base at V and 0 bases at J, with 11 bases between the two ends. CDR3 sequence (DNA): TGTGCCAGTAGTATAGGACAGTCTATTAGCACAGATACGCAGTATTTT. Amino acid sequence: CASSIGQSISTDTQYF.

This clone has a single count. The chain links TRBV7-9 to TRBJ1-1; 11 bases fit TRBD1. The germline V gene has CDR1 SEHNR and CDR2 FQNEAQ (reference sequence). The junction had 4 bases not matched to a gene; V was cut back by 5 bases and J by 5 bases. CDR3 size: 14 residues. The CDR3 coding sequence is TGTGCCAGCAGCATGGGACAGGGGGAGACTGAAGCTTTCTTT. Its translation is CASSMGQGETEAFF. Variable domain in full (rest from reference TRBV7-9 and TRBJ1-1): DTGVSQNPRHKITKRGQNVTFRCDPISEHNRLYWYRQTLGQGPEFLTYFQNEAQLEKSRLLSDRFSAERPKGSFSTLEIQRTEQGDSAMYLCASSMGQGETEAFFGQGTRLTVV.